A selection of T cell receptor beta chains follows, all from one sample in a study of shared clonotypes between healthy human individuals. Sequencing used immunoSEQ multiplex PCR; TCRdb keeps in-frame clones, though not all of them. Found here are about 2 million clones, about 94% of them singletons; the top ten hold approximately 1.2%. The specimen sequenced was naive CD8+ T cells sorted from blood. These receptors were obtained from a man in his late teens or twenties in good health. Each CDR3 is given with its conserved first and last residue. The D gene is left open where the match is weak. The size of a clone is reported for some rows only, either as once, few or many, or as a class for expanded clones.

CDR3nt: TGTGCCAGCAGTTCCTCCCGACCCTACGAGCAGTACTTC
CDR3aa: CASSSSRPYEQYF
v_gene: TRBV27
abundance: NA
j_gene: TRBJ2-7
d_gene: NA

CDR3nt: TGTGCCAGCAGCTTAGCCCTACCCCCCTACGAGCAGTACTTC
CDR3aa: CASSLALPPYEQYF
v_gene: TRBV7-9
abundance: NA
j_gene: TRBJ2-7
d_gene: NA

CDR3nt: TGCGCCAGCAGTCCCGGGACTAGTAGCTACAATGAGCAGTTCTTC
CDR3aa: CASSPGTSSYNEQFF
v_gene: TRBV10-1
abundance: NA
j_gene: TRBJ2-1
d_gene: TRBD2

CDR3nt: TGCGCCAGCAGCCAAGGGAGGGGGCCCTACGAGCAGTACTTC
CDR3aa: CASSQGRGPYEQYF
v_gene: TRBV4-1
abundance: once
j_gene: TRBJ2-7
d_gene: NA

CDR3nt: TGTGCCAGCAGCTTAGGGACAGGGACTGGCGGCTACACCTTC
CDR3aa: CASSLGTGTGGYTF
v_gene: TRBV28
abundance: few
j_gene: TRBJ1-2
d_gene: TRBD1

CDR3nt: TGCGCCAGCAGCCGAATTCATGGGGGGGATTCACCCCTCCACTTT
CDR3aa: CASSRIHGGDSPLHF
v_gene: TRBV4-1
abundance: NA
j_gene: TRBJ1-6
d_gene: NA

CDR3nt: TGCGCCAGCAGCCAAGATCTCGGGGGGACAGGGGGCCACGAGCAGTACTTC
CDR3aa: CASSQDLGGTGGHEQYF
v_gene: TRBV4-3
abundance: NA
j_gene: TRBJ2-7
d_gene: TRBD1

CDR3nt: TGTGCCAGCAGCTCCGCAGGCTACAATGAGCAGTTCTTC
CDR3aa: CASSSAGYNEQFF
v_gene: TRBV7-9
abundance: NA
j_gene: TRBJ2-1
d_gene: NA

CDR3nt: TGCGCCAGCAGCTCCTCGGGACAGACCTACGAGCAGTACTTC
CDR3aa: CASSSSGQTYEQYF
v_gene: TRBV5-1
abundance: NA
j_gene: TRBJ2-7
d_gene: TRBD1

CDR3nt: TGCGCCAGCAGTTTCCGGGGAGAGACCCAGTACTTC
CDR3aa: CASSFRGETQYF
v_gene: TRBV4-1
abundance: once
j_gene: TRBJ2-5
d_gene: NA

CDR3nt: TGTGCCAGCAGCTCGGACCCGACCTACGAGCAGTACTTC
CDR3aa: CASSSDPTYEQYF
v_gene: TRBV7-9
abundance: NA
j_gene: TRBJ2-7
d_gene: NA

CDR3nt: TGTGCCAGCAGCTTATCGAGGACTAGCGGGCAGAACAACACCGGGGAGCTGTTTTTT
CDR3aa: CASSLSRTSGQNNTGELFF
v_gene: TRBV7-9
abundance: NA
j_gene: TRBJ2-2
d_gene: TRBD2

CDR3nt: TGTGCCAGCAGCTCGCCCGGGACAGGGAACAATGAGCAGTTCTTC
CDR3aa: CASSSPGTGNNEQFF
v_gene: TRBV9
abundance: once
j_gene: TRBJ2-1
d_gene: TRBD1

CDR3nt: TGCGCCAGCAGTGAGCAGCCATATCCGGGCACTGAAGCTTTCTTT
CDR3aa: CASSEQPYPGTEAFF
v_gene: TRBV10-1
abundance: once
j_gene: TRBJ1-1
d_gene: NA

CDR3nt: TGTGCCAGCAGTTCCGGGACAGAGAATCTCTGGGCCAACGTCCTGACTTTC
CDR3aa: CASSSGTENLWANVLTF
v_gene: TRBV5-4
abundance: NA
j_gene: TRBJ2-6
d_gene: TRBD1

CDR3nt: TGTGCCAGCAGCCCAGACCATAGCTCCTACAATGAGCAGTTCTTC
CDR3aa: CASSPDHSSYNEQFF
v_gene: TRBV13
abundance: once
j_gene: TRBJ2-1
d_gene: NA

CDR3nt: TGTGCCAGCAGCCCGGGACAGCTAACACGCACTGAAGCTTTCTTT
CDR3aa: CASSPGQLTRTEAFF
v_gene: TRBV6-1
abundance: NA
j_gene: TRBJ1-1
d_gene: TRBD1

CDR3nt: TGTGCCAGCAGCAGTGGGGTTTACGAGCAGTACTTC
CDR3aa: CASSSGVYEQYF
v_gene: TRBV7-9
abundance: NA
j_gene: TRBJ2-7
d_gene: NA

CDR3nt: TGTGCCAGCACCGTACCGTGGGGACAGGGGTACAATGAGCAGTTCTTC
CDR3aa: CASTVPWGQGYNEQFF
v_gene: TRBV7-9
abundance: NA
j_gene: TRBJ2-1
d_gene: TRBD1

CDR3nt: TGTGCCAGCAGCTTGGCCGTGTCTAGCGGGTGGGAGACCCAGTACTTC
CDR3aa: CASSLAVSSGWETQYF
v_gene: TRBV5-6
abundance: NA
j_gene: TRBJ2-5
d_gene: TRBD2

CDR3nt: TGCGCCAGCAGCCAAGTCGGGTCAGGGATAGGCACCGGGGAGCTGTTTTTT
CDR3aa: CASSQVGSGIGTGELFF
v_gene: TRBV4-1
abundance: NA
j_gene: TRBJ2-2
d_gene: NA

CDR3nt: TGTGCCAGCAGCCCCCCGGGACAGGGAGAAGAAAAACTGTTTTTT
CDR3aa: CASSPPGQGEEKLFF
v_gene: TRBV14
abundance: NA
j_gene: TRBJ1-4
d_gene: TRBD1

CDR3nt: TGTGCCAGCAGCGAGGGCCAAGGGGGACCCCTCCACTTT
CDR3aa: CASSEGQGGPLHF
v_gene: TRBV9
abundance: few
j_gene: TRBJ1-6
d_gene: NA

CDR3nt: TGCGCCAGCAGCCAAAATCAGGCGGCACAAGGGTTAGATGGCTACACCTTC
CDR3aa: CASSQNQAAQGLDGYTF
v_gene: TRBV4-1
abundance: NA
j_gene: TRBJ1-2
d_gene: NA

CDR3nt: TGTGCCAGCAGCCCAGCGGTTGAGCAGTTCTTC
CDR3aa: CASSPAVEQFF
v_gene: TRBV28
abundance: NA
j_gene: TRBJ2-1
d_gene: NA

CDR3nt: TGTGCCAGCAGCTTGGCAGGGATACTATACGAAGGGCAGTACTTC
CDR3aa: CASSLAGILYEGQYF
v_gene: TRBV5-6
abundance: NA
j_gene: TRBJ2-7
d_gene: NA

CDR3nt: TGTGCCAGCCGAAAATTCAGGGAATCATCCTACAATGAGCAGTTCTTC
CDR3aa: CASRKFRESSYNEQFF
v_gene: TRBV28
abundance: once
j_gene: TRBJ2-1
d_gene: NA

CDR3nt: TGTGCCAGCACCTACCAGGCACAGAACACCGGGGAGCTGTTTTTT
CDR3aa: CASTYQAQNTGELFF
v_gene: TRBV6-5
abundance: NA
j_gene: TRBJ2-2
d_gene: NA

CDR3nt: TGTGCCAGCAGCTTAGTTGGCGTGTTGGAATCTGGGGCCAACGTCCTGACTTTC
CDR3aa: CASSLVGVLESGANVLTF
v_gene: TRBV7-8
abundance: NA
j_gene: TRBJ2-6
d_gene: NA

CDR3nt: TGTGCCAGCAGCTGGGACAGGGCCTCCTACGAGCAGTACTTC
CDR3aa: CASSWDRASYEQYF
v_gene: TRBV13
abundance: NA
j_gene: TRBJ2-7
d_gene: TRBD1

CDR3nt: TGTGCCAGCAGCTTTAAGGGCTCTGGAAACACCATATATTTT
CDR3aa: CASSFKGSGNTIYF
v_gene: TRBV5-6
abundance: NA
j_gene: TRBJ1-3
d_gene: NA

CDR3nt: TGTGCCAGCAGCCAGGAACAGGGGGCTTTAAGCTACGAGCAGTACTTC
CDR3aa: CASSQEQGALSYEQYF
v_gene: TRBV4-2
abundance: NA
j_gene: TRBJ2-7
d_gene: TRBD1

CDR3nt: TGTGCCAGCAGTCCGGACAGGGGGTTTACCGGGGAGCTGTTTTTT
CDR3aa: CASSPDRGFTGELFF
v_gene: TRBV2
abundance: NA
j_gene: TRBJ2-2
d_gene: TRBD1

CDR3nt: TGTGCCAGCAGTTATCGGGCTTACGGGACTGAAGCTTTCTTT
CDR3aa: CASSYRAYGTEAFF
v_gene: TRBV6-6
abundance: NA
j_gene: TRBJ1-1
d_gene: NA

CDR3nt: TGTGCCAGCAGCTTCTTCGCGGGAGGGGTGTTAGAGACCCAGTACTTC
CDR3aa: CASSFFAGGVLETQYF
v_gene: TRBV11-2
abundance: NA
j_gene: TRBJ2-5
d_gene: TRBD2

CDR3nt: TGTGCCAGCACCTTGACCCGACAGGGGGCAAGGGAGACCCAGTACTTC
CDR3aa: CASTLTRQGARETQYF
v_gene: TRBV13
abundance: NA
j_gene: TRBJ2-5
d_gene: TRBD1

CDR3nt: TGTGCCAGCAGTTTTTGGGACGCCTACGAGCAGTACTTC
CDR3aa: CASSFWDAYEQYF
v_gene: TRBV28
abundance: NA
j_gene: TRBJ2-7
d_gene: NA

CDR3nt: TGCGCCAGCAGCCCACTAGCGGGGGGGATCGAGCAGTACTTC
CDR3aa: CASSPLAGGIEQYF
v_gene: TRBV4-1
abundance: NA
j_gene: TRBJ2-7
d_gene: TRBD2

CDR3nt: TGTGCCAGCAGTTTAGGAGGGGACACTGAAGCTTTCTTT
CDR3aa: CASSLGGDTEAFF
v_gene: TRBV28
abundance: NA
j_gene: TRBJ1-1
d_gene: NA

CDR3nt: TGTGCCAGCAGCGAGGGGGCCTCCCCAGATACGCAGTATTTT
CDR3aa: CASSEGASPDTQYF
v_gene: TRBV9
abundance: once
j_gene: TRBJ2-3
d_gene: TRBD1

CDR3nt: TGCGCCAGCAGTCCCGAGGTAGCGGGGGGCGCGCAGTATTTT
CDR3aa: CASSPEVAGGAQYF
v_gene: TRBV4-1
abundance: NA
j_gene: TRBJ2-3
d_gene: TRBD2

CDR3nt: TGTGCCAGCAGTTTCCACAGGGCTAGCACAGATACGCAGTATTTT
CDR3aa: CASSFHRASTDTQYF
v_gene: TRBV28
abundance: NA
j_gene: TRBJ2-3
d_gene: NA

CDR3nt: TGTGCCAGCAGTACCCCAGGGACCTACAATGAGCAGTTCTTC
CDR3aa: CASSTPGTYNEQFF
v_gene: TRBV28
abundance: NA
j_gene: TRBJ2-1
d_gene: NA

CDR3nt: TGTGCCTGGAGTAGGGTGAACACTGAAGCTTTCTTT
CDR3aa: CAWSRVNTEAFF
v_gene: TRBV30
abundance: few
j_gene: TRBJ1-1
d_gene: NA

CDR3nt: TGTGCCAGCAGTAACCCGCGGGACGAGCAGTACTTC
CDR3aa: CASSNPRDEQYF
v_gene: TRBV28
abundance: NA
j_gene: TRBJ2-7
d_gene: NA

CDR3nt: TGTGCCAGCAGTTACCTCCCTCAGGGGGCGCCTGGCGAGCAGTACTTC
CDR3aa: CASSYLPQGAPGEQYF
v_gene: TRBV6-5
abundance: NA
j_gene: TRBJ2-7
d_gene: TRBD1

CDR3nt: TGCGCCAGCAGACCGGGACAGGGAGGCGATTCACCCCTCCACTTT
CDR3aa: CASRPGQGGDSPLHF
v_gene: TRBV10-2
abundance: NA
j_gene: TRBJ1-6
d_gene: TRBD1

CDR3nt: TGTGCCAGCAGTGAATCCGGGACAATCCCCAATTCACCCCTCCACTTT
CDR3aa: CASSESGTIPNSPLHF
v_gene: TRBV2
abundance: NA
j_gene: TRBJ1-6
d_gene: NA

CDR3nt: TGTGCCAGCAGCGCAGGGAAAGTCACCGGGGAGCTGTTTTTT
CDR3aa: CASSAGKVTGELFF
v_gene: TRBV9
abundance: once
j_gene: TRBJ2-2
d_gene: NA

CDR3nt: TGTGCCAGCAGCTCCCCGGACGGGTCCTACAATGAGCAGTTCTTC
CDR3aa: CASSSPDGSYNEQFF
v_gene: TRBV13
abundance: NA
j_gene: TRBJ2-1
d_gene: NA

CDR3nt: TGCAGCGTTGGAGGGGTAGGGTCAACTAATGAAAAACTGTTTTTT
CDR3aa: CSVGGVGSTNEKLFF
v_gene: TRBV29-1
abundance: NA
j_gene: TRBJ1-4
d_gene: NA

CDR3nt: TGTGCCAGCAGTTACTCTAGCGGGGGGCTGGTTGAGGTCTTC
CDR3aa: CASSYSSGGLVEVF
v_gene: TRBV6-6
abundance: once
j_gene: TRBJ2-1
d_gene: TRBD2

CDR3nt: TGCGCCAGCAGCTTGGAACTAGGGAGTCCCTACGAGCAGTACTTC
CDR3aa: CASSLELGSPYEQYF
v_gene: TRBV5-1
abundance: once
j_gene: TRBJ2-7
d_gene: NA

CDR3nt: TGCGCCAGCAGCCAAGAGACAGGGGGCGGGCAGCCCCAGCATTTT
CDR3aa: CASSQETGGGQPQHF
v_gene: TRBV4-3
abundance: NA
j_gene: TRBJ1-5
d_gene: TRBD1

CDR3nt: TGCGCCAGCAGCTTAATCCTAGCGGGAGGGACACCTGGACACAATGAGCAGTTCTTC
CDR3aa: CASSLILAGGTPGHNEQFF
v_gene: TRBV5-1
abundance: NA
j_gene: TRBJ2-1
d_gene: TRBD2

CDR3nt: TGTGCCAGCAGAGAGACGGGGGGGCAAGATACGCAGTATTTT
CDR3aa: CASRETGGQDTQYF
v_gene: TRBV7-3
abundance: NA
j_gene: TRBJ2-3
d_gene: TRBD2

CDR3nt: TGTGCCAGCAGCGATGGGGGTGGCACAGATACGCAGTATTTT
CDR3aa: CASSDGGGTDTQYF
v_gene: TRBV9
abundance: NA
j_gene: TRBJ2-3
d_gene: NA

CDR3nt: TGCGCCAGCAGCCAAGATCGAGCTAGCGGGATCGGGGAGCTGTTTTTT
CDR3aa: CASSQDRASGIGELFF
v_gene: TRBV4-3
abundance: NA
j_gene: TRBJ2-2
d_gene: TRBD2

CDR3nt: TGTGCCAGTTTGGCACCGAACACCGGGGAGCTGTTTTTT
CDR3aa: CASLAPNTGELFF
v_gene: TRBV5-5
abundance: NA
j_gene: TRBJ2-2
d_gene: NA